The next 2 T cell receptor beta chains were all read from a single sample in a study of blood T cell repertoires in COVID-19 (dated by TCRdb to about 2020). Library construction relied on the immunoSEQ multiplex PCR assay. TCRdb retrieved this table from immuneACCESS and kept in-frame rearrangements only. Not all clones are present; in checked studies, unresolved V genes account for under half, and no reason is known for the remainder. This sample comprises 55,000 to 85,000 clones, 73% of them detected only once. Clones ranked in the top ten supply roughly a fifth of the sample. Sequencing was done on a sample of peripheral blood. The source is a man in his 60s with acute or convalescent COVID-19.

This sequence joins TRBV11-2 and TRBJ2-1; TRBD2 aligns across 7 bases. From germline, CDR1 is SGHAT and CDR2 FQNNGV. J gave up 0 bases and V 6 bases, and 8 bases lay outside the gene matches. The CDR3 runs 16 residues. The CDR3 spells CASRLERGSSYNEQFF. The DNA of the CDR3 is TGTGCCAGCAGGCTCGAGCGGGGTAGCTCCTACAATGAGCAGTTCTTC.

This clone was detected only once. The CDR3 nucleotides read TGTGCCAGTAGTATAGTACTATCGAGCAATCAGCCCCAGCATTTT. It is translated as CASSIVLSSNQPQHF. V gene TRBV19 combines with J gene TRBJ1-5; D uncertain. V was cut by 1 base and J by 1 base, with 8 bases left in between. Germline loops: CDR1 LNHDA, CDR2 SQIVND (reference sequence). The CDR3 runs 15 residues.